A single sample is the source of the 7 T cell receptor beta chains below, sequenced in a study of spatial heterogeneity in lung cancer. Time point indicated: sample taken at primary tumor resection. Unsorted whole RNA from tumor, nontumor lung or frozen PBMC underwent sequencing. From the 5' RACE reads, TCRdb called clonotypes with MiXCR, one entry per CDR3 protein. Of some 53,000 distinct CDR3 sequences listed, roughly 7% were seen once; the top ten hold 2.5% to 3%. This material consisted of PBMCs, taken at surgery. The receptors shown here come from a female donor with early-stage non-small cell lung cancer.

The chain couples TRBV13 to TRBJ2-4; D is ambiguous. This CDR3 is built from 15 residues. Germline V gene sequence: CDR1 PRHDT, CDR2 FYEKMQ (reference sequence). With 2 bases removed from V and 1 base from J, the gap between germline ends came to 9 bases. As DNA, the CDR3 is TGTGCCAGCAGCTTAACTTCTGGGGCCAAAAACATTCAGTACTTC. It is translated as CASSLTSGAKNIQYF.

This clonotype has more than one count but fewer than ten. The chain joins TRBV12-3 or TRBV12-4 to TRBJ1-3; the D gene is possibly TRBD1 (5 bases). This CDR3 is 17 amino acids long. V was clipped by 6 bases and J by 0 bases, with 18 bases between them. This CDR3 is CASSPQGRQSSGNTIYF. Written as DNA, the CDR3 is TGTGCCAGCAGCCCCCAGGGTCGCCAGAGCTCTGGAAACACCATATATTTT.

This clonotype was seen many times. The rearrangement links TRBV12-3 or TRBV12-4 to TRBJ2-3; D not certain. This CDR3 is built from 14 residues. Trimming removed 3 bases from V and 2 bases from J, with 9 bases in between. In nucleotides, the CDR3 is TGTGCCAGCAGTTTGGGCGCAGACACAGATACGCAGTATTTT. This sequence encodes CASSLGADTDTQYF.

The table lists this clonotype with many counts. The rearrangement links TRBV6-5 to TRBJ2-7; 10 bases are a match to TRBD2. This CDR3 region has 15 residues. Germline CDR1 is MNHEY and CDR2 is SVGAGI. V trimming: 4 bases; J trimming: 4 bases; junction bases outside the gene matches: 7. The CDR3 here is CASSFSGGNLYEQYF. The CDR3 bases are TGTGCCAGCAGTTTTAGCGGGGGGAACCTATACGAGCAGTACTTC.

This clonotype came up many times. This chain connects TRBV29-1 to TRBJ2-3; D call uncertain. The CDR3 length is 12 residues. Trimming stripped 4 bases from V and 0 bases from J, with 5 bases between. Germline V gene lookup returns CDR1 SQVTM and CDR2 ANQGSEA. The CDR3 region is CSVGASTDTQYF. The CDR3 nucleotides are TGCAGCGTTGGTGCTAGCACAGATACGCAGTATTTT.

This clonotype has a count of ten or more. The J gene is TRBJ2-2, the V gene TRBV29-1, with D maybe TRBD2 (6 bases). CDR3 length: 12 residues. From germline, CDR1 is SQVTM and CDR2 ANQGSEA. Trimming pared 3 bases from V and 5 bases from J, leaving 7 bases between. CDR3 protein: CSVERDTGELFF. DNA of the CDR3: TGCAGCGTTGAGCGGGATACCGGGGAGCTGTTTTTT.

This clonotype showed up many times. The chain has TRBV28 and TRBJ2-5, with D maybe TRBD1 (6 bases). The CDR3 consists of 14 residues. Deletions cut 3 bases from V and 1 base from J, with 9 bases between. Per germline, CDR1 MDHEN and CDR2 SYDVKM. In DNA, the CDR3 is TGTGCCAGCAGTTTGCAGGGGTTCCAAGAGACCCAGTACTTC. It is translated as CASSLQGFQETQYF.